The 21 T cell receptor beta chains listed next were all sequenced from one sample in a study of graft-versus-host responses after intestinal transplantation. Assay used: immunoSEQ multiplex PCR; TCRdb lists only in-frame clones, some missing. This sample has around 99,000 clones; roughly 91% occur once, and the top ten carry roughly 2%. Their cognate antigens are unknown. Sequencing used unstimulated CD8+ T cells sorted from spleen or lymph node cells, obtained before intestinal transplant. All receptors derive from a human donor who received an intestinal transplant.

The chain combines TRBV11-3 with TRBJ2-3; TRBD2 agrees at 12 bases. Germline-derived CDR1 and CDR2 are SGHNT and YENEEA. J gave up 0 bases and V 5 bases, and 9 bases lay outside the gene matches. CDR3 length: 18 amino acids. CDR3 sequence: CASSPRTSGETSTDTQYF. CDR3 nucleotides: TGTGCCAGCAGCCCTCGGACTAGCGGGGAAACTAGCACAGATACGCAGTATTTT.

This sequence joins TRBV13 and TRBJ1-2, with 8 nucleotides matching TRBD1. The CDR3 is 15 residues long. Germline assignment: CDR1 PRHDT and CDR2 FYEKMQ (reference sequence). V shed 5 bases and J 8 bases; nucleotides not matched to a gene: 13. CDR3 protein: CASSTQTGDGPGYTF. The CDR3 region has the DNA TGTGCCAGCAGCACGCAGACAGGGGATGGACCGGGCTACACCTTC.

In nucleotides, the CDR3 is TGTGCCATCTCCCCTCCGGGGACCTACGAGCAGTACTTC. Translated, it gives CAISPPGTYEQYF. This chain joins TRBV10-3 and TRBJ2-7; D might be TRBD2 (5 bases). Between the trimmed V and J ends, which lost 8 bases and 2 bases, there was a span of 13 bases. The CDR3 sequence is 13 residues long. Germline V gene lookup returns CDR1 ENHRY and CDR2 SYGVKD.

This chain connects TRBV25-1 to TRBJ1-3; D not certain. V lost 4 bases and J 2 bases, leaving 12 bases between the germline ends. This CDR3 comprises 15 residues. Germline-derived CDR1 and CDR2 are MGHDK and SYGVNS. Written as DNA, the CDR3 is TGTGCCAGCAGTGGTGTGGGGAGTGCTGGAAACACCATATATTTT. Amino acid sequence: CASSGVGSAGNTIYF.

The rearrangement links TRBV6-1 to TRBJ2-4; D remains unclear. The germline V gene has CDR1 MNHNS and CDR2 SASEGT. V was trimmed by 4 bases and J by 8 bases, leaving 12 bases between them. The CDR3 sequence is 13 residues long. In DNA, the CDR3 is TGTGCCAGCAGTGGGTTTGCAACGGACATTCAGTACTTC. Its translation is CASSGFATDIQYF.

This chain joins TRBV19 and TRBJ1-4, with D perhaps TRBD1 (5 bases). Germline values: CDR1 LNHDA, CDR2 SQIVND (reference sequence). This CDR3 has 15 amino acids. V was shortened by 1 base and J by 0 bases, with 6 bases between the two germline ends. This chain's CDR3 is CASSIVTATNEKLFF. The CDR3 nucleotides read TGTGCCAGTAGTATAGTGACAGCAACTAATGAAAAACTGTTTTTT. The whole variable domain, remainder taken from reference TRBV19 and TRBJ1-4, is DGGITQSPKYLFRKEGQNVTLSCEQNLNHDAMYWYRQDPGQGLRLIYYSQIVNDFQKGDIAEGYSVSREKKESFPLTVTSAQKNPTAFYLCASSIVTATNEKLFFGSGTQLSVL.

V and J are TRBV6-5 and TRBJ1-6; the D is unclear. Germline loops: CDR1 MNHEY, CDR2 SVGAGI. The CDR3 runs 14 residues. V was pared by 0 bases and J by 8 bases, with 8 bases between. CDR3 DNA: TGTGCCAGCAGTTACTCGAGTTATGATTCACCCCTCCACTTT. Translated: CASSYSSYDSPLHF.

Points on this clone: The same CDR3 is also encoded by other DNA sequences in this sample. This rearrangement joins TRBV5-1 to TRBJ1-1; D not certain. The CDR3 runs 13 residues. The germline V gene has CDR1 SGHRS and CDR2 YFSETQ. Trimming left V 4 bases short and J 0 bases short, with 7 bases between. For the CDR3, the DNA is TGCGCCAGCAGCGTTCAGGTGAACACTGAAGCTTTCTTT. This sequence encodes CASSVQVNTEAFF.

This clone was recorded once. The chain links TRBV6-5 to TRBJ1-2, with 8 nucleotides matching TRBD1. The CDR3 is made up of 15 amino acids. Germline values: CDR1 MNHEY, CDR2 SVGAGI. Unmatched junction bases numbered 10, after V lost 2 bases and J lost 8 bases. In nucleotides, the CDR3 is TGTGCCAGCAGTTACGGCCCGGGACAGGAAAGAGGCTACACCTTC. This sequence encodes CASSYGPGQERGYTF.

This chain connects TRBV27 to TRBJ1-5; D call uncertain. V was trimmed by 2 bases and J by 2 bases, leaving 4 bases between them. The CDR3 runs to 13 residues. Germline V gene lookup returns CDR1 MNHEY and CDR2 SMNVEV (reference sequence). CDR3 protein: CASSLLRNQPQHF. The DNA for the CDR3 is TGTGCCAGCAGTTTACTTCGCAATCAGCCCCAGCATTTT.

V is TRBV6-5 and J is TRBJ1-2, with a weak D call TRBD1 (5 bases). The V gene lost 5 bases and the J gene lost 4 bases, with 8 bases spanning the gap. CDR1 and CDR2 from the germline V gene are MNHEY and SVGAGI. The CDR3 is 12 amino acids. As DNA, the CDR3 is TGTGCCAGCAGTGAGACAGTCTATGGCTACACCTTC. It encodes CASSETVYGYTF.

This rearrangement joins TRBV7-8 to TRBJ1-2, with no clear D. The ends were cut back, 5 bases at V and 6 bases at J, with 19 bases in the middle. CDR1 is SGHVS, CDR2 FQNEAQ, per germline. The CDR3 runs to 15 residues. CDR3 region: CASSETEGGLHGYTF. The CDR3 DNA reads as TGTGCCAGCAGCGAAACCGAAGGCGGGTTGCATGGCTACACCTTC.

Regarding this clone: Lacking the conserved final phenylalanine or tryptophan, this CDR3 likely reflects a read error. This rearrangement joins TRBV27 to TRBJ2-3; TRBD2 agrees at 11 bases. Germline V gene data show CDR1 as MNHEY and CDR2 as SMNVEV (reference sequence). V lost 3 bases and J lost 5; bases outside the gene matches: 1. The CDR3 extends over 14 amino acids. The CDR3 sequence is CASSFGLAGDTQYL. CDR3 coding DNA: TGTGCCAGCAGTTTCGGACTAGCGGGAGATACGCAGTATCTT.

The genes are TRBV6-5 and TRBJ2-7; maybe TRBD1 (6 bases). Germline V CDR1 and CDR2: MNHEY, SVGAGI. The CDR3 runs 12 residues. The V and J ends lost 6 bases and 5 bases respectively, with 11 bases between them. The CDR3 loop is CASRGGRHEQYF. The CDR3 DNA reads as TGTGCCAGCAGAGGGGGACGGCACGAGCAGTACTTC.

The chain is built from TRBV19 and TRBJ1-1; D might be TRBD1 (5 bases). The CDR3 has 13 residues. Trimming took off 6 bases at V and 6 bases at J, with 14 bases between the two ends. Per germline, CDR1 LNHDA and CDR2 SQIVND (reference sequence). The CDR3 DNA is TGTGCCAGTAGGGCTACAGGAGATCCTGAAGCTTTCTTT. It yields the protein CASRATGDPEAFF.

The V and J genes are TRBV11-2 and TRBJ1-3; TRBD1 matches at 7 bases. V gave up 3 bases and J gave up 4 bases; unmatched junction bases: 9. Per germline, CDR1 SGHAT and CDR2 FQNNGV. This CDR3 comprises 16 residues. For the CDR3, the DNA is TGTGCCAGCAGCTTTTTCATTCCGGACAGGGGAAACACCATATATTTT. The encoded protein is CASSFFIPDRGNTIYF.

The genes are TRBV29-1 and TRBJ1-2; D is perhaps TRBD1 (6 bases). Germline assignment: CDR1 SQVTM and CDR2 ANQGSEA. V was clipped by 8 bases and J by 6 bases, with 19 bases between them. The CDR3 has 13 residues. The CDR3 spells CSSQMQGQDGYTF. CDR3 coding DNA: TGCAGCTCCCAAATGCAGGGGCAAGATGGCTACACCTTC.

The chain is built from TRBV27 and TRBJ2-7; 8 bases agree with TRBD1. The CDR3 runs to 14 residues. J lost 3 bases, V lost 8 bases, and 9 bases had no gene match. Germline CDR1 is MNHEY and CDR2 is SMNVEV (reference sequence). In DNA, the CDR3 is TGTGCCAGCGGCTTACAGGGGGATGTCTACGAGCAGTACTTC. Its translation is CASGLQGDVYEQYF.

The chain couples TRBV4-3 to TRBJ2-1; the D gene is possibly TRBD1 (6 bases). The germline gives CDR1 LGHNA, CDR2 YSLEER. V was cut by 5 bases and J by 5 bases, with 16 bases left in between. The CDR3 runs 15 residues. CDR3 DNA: TGCGCCAGCAGCTACGACAGGTTGCCTAACAATGAGCAGTTCTTC. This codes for CASSYDRLPNNEQFF.

This CDR3 is CASSLEAFSYEQYF. In nucleotides, the CDR3 is TGTGCCAGCAGCTTAGAAGCGTTCTCCTACGAGCAGTACTTC. This chain joins TRBV11-2 and TRBJ2-7; D is ambiguous. Germline lookup yields CDR1 SGHAT and CDR2 FQNNGV. Between the trimmed V and J ends, which lost 0 bases and 0 bases, there was a span of 6 bases. The CDR3 consists of 14 residues.

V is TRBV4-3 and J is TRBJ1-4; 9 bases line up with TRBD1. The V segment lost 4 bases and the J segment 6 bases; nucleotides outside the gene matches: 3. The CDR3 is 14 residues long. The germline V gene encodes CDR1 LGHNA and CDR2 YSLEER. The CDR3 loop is CASSPDRGDEKLFF. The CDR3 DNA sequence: TGCGCCAGCAGCCCGGACAGGGGAGATGAAAAACTGTTTTTT.